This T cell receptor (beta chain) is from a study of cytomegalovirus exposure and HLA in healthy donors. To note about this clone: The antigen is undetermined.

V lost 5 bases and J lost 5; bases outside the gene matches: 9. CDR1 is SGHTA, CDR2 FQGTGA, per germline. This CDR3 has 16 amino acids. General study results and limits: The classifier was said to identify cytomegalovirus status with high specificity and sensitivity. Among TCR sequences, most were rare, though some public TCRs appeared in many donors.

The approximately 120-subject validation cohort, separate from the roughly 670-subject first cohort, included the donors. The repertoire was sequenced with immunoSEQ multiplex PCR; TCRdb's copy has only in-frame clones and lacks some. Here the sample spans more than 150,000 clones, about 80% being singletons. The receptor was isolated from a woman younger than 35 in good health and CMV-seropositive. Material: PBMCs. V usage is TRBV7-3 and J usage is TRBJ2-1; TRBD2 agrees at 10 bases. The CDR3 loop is CASSPEGAGGNNEQFF. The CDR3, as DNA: TGTGCCAGCAGCCCCGAAGGAGCGGGGGGGAACAATGAGCAGTTCTTC. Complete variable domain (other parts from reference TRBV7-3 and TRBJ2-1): GAGVSQTPSNKVTEKGKYVELRCDPISGHTALYWYRQSLGQGPEFLIYFQGTGAADDSGLPNDRFFAVRPEGSVSTLKIQRTERGDSAVYLCASSPEGAGGNNEQFFGPGTRLTVL.